Below, 7 T cell receptor beta chains from the same sample are listed, as sequenced in a study of OX40 agonist ivuxolimab in advanced cancers. TCRdb's copy holds only in-frame clones and misses some; the assay was immunoSEQ multiplex PCR. This sample carries approximately 26,000 clones, about 80% of them seen once, and the ten largest clones take 9.5% to 15%. Sequenced material: CD4+ or CD8+ T cells sorted from blood, taken in a trial of the OX40 agonist ivuxolimab. These receptors all stem from an adult with an advanced solid tumor such as melanoma, head and neck, liver or kidney cancer.

The rearrangement joins TRBV7-9 to TRBJ1-6; D remains ambiguous. The germline CDR1 and CDR2 sequences are SEHNR and FQNEAQ (reference sequence). This CDR3 spans 16 amino acids. Trimming cost V 1 base and J 7 bases, with 14 bases left between them. CDR3 sequence (DNA): TGTGCCAGCAGCTTAGTGGAAGTAGGGCCAAATTCACCCCTCCACTTT. As protein: CASSLVEVGPNSPLHF.

The V gene is TRBV7-6, the J gene TRBJ1-5; no reliable D call. V was clipped by 1 base and J by 6 bases, with 10 bases between them. The CDR3 sequence is 14 residues long. Per the germline V gene, CDR1 is SGHVS and CDR2 is FNYEAQ. CDR3 in amino acids: CASSLGGVFQPQHF. The CDR3 nucleotides read TGTGCCAGCAGCTTAGGTGGAGTCTTTCAGCCCCAGCATTTT.

This clone was picked up one time. The chain combines TRBV15 with TRBJ1-5; D is unresolved. Trimming left V 0 bases short and J 1 base short, with 7 bases between. CDR3 length equals 15 residues. Germline V gives CDR1 LNHNV, CDR2 YYDKDF (reference sequence). The DNA of the CDR3 is TGTGCCACCAGCAGAGATCTTGGGAGCAATCAGCCCCAGCATTTT. Its translation is CATSRDLGSNQPQHF. Based on the CDR3 plus reference TRBV15 and TRBJ1-5, the full variable domain is DAMVIQNPRYQVTQFGKPVTLSCSQTLNHNVMYWYQQKSSQAPKLLFHYYDKDFNNEADTPDNFQSRRPNTSFCFLDIRSPGLGDTAMYLCATSRDLGSNQPQHFGDGTRLSIL.

This chain uses TRBV5-4 with TRBJ1-2; tentatively, D is TRBD1 (5 bases). The germline gives CDR1 SGHNT, CDR2 YYREEE (reference sequence). The CDR3 runs 14 residues. V lost 4 bases and J 5 bases, leaving 15 bases between the germline ends. The CDR3 DNA follows: TGTGCCAGCAGCCCTGCGGGACGAACATATGGCTACACCTTC. It codes for CASSPAGRTYGYTF.

This clone appeared a single time. The J gene is TRBJ2-5, the V gene TRBV5-8, with D perhaps assigned TRBD1 or TRBD2 (6 bases each). The end of the DNA aligns better with TRBJ2-7, so the J call may be wrong. This CDR3 spans 14 amino acids. Germline loops: CDR1 SGHTS, CDR2 YDEGEE. The CDR3 nucleotides are TGTGCCACCTTTCCCCGGGGGCGATCCTACGAGCAGTACTTC. It codes for CATFPRGRSYEQYF.

This chain links TRBV7-8 with TRBJ2-5, with 8 bases lining up with TRBD2. The CDR3 totals 16 residues. Germline V gene sequence: CDR1 SGHVS, CDR2 FQNEAQ. V lost 4 bases and J lost 5; bases outside the gene matches: 12. CDR3 loop: CASSSLLGSGAETQYF. The CDR3 coding sequence is TGTGCCAGCAGCTCCCTTTTGGGTAGCGGGGCGGAGACCCAGTACTTC.

The genes are TRBV25-1 and TRBJ1-1; D gene ambiguous. The CDR3 is made up of 13 amino acids. CDR1 and CDR2 (germline): MGHDK, SYGVNS. V was clipped by 3 bases and J by 1 base, with 6 bases between them. The CDR3 sequence: CASSEGWNTEAFF. CDR3 coding DNA: TGTGCCAGCAGTGAGGGTTGGAACACTGAAGCTTTCTTT.